This TCR beta chain is from a study of regulatory T cells in long-lasting Graves disease (dated by TCRdb to the early 2020s). A note on the overall study: Newly diagnosed Graves' disease patients had taken antithyroid drugs for less than 3 months. Peripheral blood TCR sequencing and RNA sequencing compared persistent Graves' disease patients with newly diagnosed Graves' disease patients. The study was conducted in China and was registered as a clinical trial. A total of 33 samples were covered by TCR sequencing, comprising some 13 persistent and approximately 20 newly diagnosed Graves' disease patients.

To prepare the library, multiplex PCR was applied. This sample was sequenced with an Illumina HiSeq 4000. iRepertoire HTBI primers and Arm-PCR amplification of CDR3 regions were used to construct TCR beta libraries. Before sequencing, the PCR products went through gel purification. In the original analysis: A total of 62 TRBV and about 13 TRBJ segments were identified across samples and were used for gene usage analysis of CDR3 amino acid clonotypes. Filtered high-quality paired reads were merged into contigs using COPE and FqMerger. BLAST was used to align contigs to IMGT TRBV, TRBD and TRBJ reference genes, and CDR3 was defined according to IMGT. Any clonotype with a frequency above 0.1% was classified as a highly expanded clone. Shannon entropy served as the measure of repertoire diversity, while the Gini coefficient captured V-J evenness. Clonotypes shared by more than one individual were considered public. In TCRdb, the public reads were trimmed at Q25 with fastp and aligned with MiXCR, with productive beta chains retained. All rows with the same CDR3 protein become a single entry with the most common DNA and genes. What appears here as the V and J calls and clone size reflects TCRdb's work, not the paper's. The sample table contains around 400,000 distinct CDR3 sequences; only one count was recorded for roughly 16% of them. Around a fifth of the sample comes from the top ten.

The time point label of this sample denotes: newly diagnosed GD, antithyroid drugs for less than 3 months. RNA was extracted from PBMCs in TRIzol for both TCR sequencing and RNA sequencing. The diagnosis of Graves' disease was made according to American Thyroid Association guidelines. Patients were recruited from an endocrinology department in Xi'an, China. Each patient gave roughly 8.4 milliliters of peripheral blood, collected in an EDTA anticoagulant tube. Ficoll Paque Plus density gradient separation was used to isolate PBMCs, and no additional T cell sorting was done. An Agilent 2100 Bioanalyzer and agarose gel were used to check RNA quality, while a NanoDrop 2000 measured RNA concentration. With respect to this clonotype: It lacks a known antigen. Within one base of it there is no much larger clone, and no base qualities were kept.

The full study reports these points: As a limitation, the authors acknowledged that the small sample size may reduce accuracy. A larger number of public clonotypes was shared among persistent patients (approximately 2,600) than among newly diagnosed patients (around 970). Persistent Graves' disease patients showed lower TCR Shannon entropy and fewer highly expanded clones than newly diagnosed patients, suggesting clonal expansion. The study examined only peripheral blood because the primary lesion, thyroid tissue, could not be accessed. Sequencing and analysis were restricted to the TCR beta chain.

Sequences were derived from peripheral blood mononuclear cells (PBMCs), sampled at new diagnosis, from a patient treated with antithyroid drugs. This TCR derives from a female donor with Graves disease.

The CDR3 protein is CASQRRGGQTDTQYF. The sequenced DNA is TGTGCCAGTCAACGTCGCGGGGGCCAGACAGATACGCAGTATTTT. Recombination connected TRBV18 to TRBJ2-3; TRBD2 is perhaps the D gene, given 7 matching bases. The CDR3 contains 15 residues, cysteine and phenylalanine counted. CDR3 DNA is the only sequence kept; it has 45 bases, read in frame from the first base. The germline V gene supplies CDR1 KGHSH and CDR2 LQKENI. V is pared back by 9 bases and J by 3 bases, with 19 bases lying between the germline termini.